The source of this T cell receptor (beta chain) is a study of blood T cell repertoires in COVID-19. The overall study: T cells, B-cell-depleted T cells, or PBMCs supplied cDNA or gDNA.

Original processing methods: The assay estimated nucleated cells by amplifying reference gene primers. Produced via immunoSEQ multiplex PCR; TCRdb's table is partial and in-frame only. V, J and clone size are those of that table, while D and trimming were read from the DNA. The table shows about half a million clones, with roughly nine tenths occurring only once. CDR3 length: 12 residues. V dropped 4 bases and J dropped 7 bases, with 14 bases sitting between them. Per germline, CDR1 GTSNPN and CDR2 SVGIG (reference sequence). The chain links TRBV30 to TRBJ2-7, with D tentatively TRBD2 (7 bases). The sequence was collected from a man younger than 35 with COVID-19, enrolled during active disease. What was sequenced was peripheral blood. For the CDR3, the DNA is TGTGCCTGGACGGAAGGGGGGGGAGAGCAGTACTTC. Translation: CAWTEGGGEQYF.